The 19 T cell receptor beta chains given below trace back to one sample, sequenced in a study of cytotoxic CD8 clonotypes in ibrutinib-treated CLL. Here immunoSEQ multiplex PCR was the method, and the copy in TCRdb shows in-frame clones only, minus some. This sample carries about 140,000 clones, around 81% of them seen once, and the ten largest clones take 6% to 9.5%. Sequenced material: PBMCs, taken after 36 months of ibrutinib treatment. The receptors were gathered from a human donor with chronic lymphocytic leukemia.

This chain joins TRBV12-5 and TRBJ2-1; D remains ambiguous. The CDR3 extends over 13 amino acids. The V gene lost 1 base and the J gene lost 8 bases, with 9 bases spanning the gap. The germline CDR1 and CDR2 sequences are LGHNT and FRNRAP. The CDR3 is CASGLAISDEQFF. The CDR3 DNA reads as TGTGCTAGTGGTTTGGCTATCAGCGATGAGCAGTTCTTC. The full variable domain, completed using reference TRBV12-5 and TRBJ2-1, is DARVTQTPRHKVTEMGQEVTMRCQPILGHNTVFWYRQTMMQGLELLAYFRNRAPLDDSGMPKDRFSAEMPDATLATLKIQPSEPRDSAVYFCASGLAISDEQFFGPGTRLTVL.

CDR3 protein: CASSRDRGEQYF. CDR3 nucleotides: TGTGCCAGCAGCCGAGACAGGGGCGAGCAGTACTTC. This sequence joins TRBV9 and TRBJ2-7; 8 nucleotides agree with TRBD1. CDR3 length equals 12 residues. Germline CDR1 SGDLS, CDR2 YYNGEE. V was pared by 4 bases and J by 6 bases, with 3 bases of the junction left unmatched.

This chain connects TRBV19 to TRBJ2-2, with unresolved D. Germline CDR1 is LNHDA and CDR2 is SQIVND (reference sequence). The CDR3 totals 13 residues. V was cut by 3 bases and J by 6 bases, with 8 bases left in between. In DNA, the CDR3 is TGTGCCAGTAGTATCTACAGCCCCGGGGAGCTGTTTTTT. It yields the protein CASSIYSPGELFF.

A single count supports this clone. The chain recombines TRBV5-4 with TRBJ2-3; D is ambiguous. V was cut by 0 bases and J by 4 bases, with 12 bases left in between. Germline CDR1 SGHNT, CDR2 YYREEE (reference sequence). This CDR3 region has 15 residues. This CDR3 reads CASSLDGSLADTQYF. The CDR3 DNA reads as TGTGCCAGCAGCTTGGACGGGTCCCTTGCAGATACGCAGTATTTT.

The V call is TRBV4-2, the J call TRBJ2-1; possibly TRBD2 for D (6 bases). V lost 1 base and J 0 bases, leaving 7 bases between the germline ends. The CDR3 has 15 residues. The V gene's germline CDR1 is LGHNA and CDR2 YNFKEQ. The CDR3 nucleotides read TGTGCCAGCAGCCAAGGGACTAACTCCTACAATGAGCAGTTCTTC. Its translation: CASSQGTNSYNEQFF.

The V gene is TRBV2, the J gene TRBJ1-2; 7 bases line up with TRBD1. CDR3 length equals 14 residues. V was pared by 8 bases and J by 0 bases, with 6 bases of the junction left unmatched. Looked up from germline, CDR1 is SNHLY and CDR2 is FYNNEI. The CDR3 loop reads CASLDRNTNYGYTF. The CDR3 DNA reads TGTGCCAGCTTGGACAGGAACACTAACTATGGCTACACCTTC.

The rearrangement links TRBV15 to TRBJ2-7; 11 nucleotides align to TRBD1. Germline V CDR1 and CDR2: LNHNV, YYDKDF (reference sequence). Trimming at V came to 8 bases and at J to 3 bases, leaving 3 bases not matched to a gene. The CDR3 consists of 13 residues. CDR3 nucleotide sequence: TGTGCCACCGGGGGACAGGGGGGCTACGAGCAGTACTTC. This translates into CATGGQGGYEQYF. The full variable domain, its missing parts supplied by reference TRBV15 and TRBJ2-7, is DAMVIQNPRYQVTQFGKPVTLSCSQTLNHNVMYWYQQKSSQAPKLLFHYYDKDFNNEADTPDNFQSRRPNTSFCFLDIRSPGLGDTAMYLCATGGQGGYEQYFGPGTRLTVT.

The chain is built from TRBV6-5 and TRBJ1-1; no clear D. V was clipped by 11 bases and J by 0 bases, with 10 bases between them. The CDR3 is 12 residues long. Germline CDR1 and CDR2: MNHEY and SVGAGI. CDR3 coding DNA: TGTGCCGGAAGGACGGTGAACACTGAAGCTTTCTTT. The encoded protein is CAGRTVNTEAFF.

The chain combines TRBV12-5 with TRBJ2-5, with TRBD1 as a possible D gene (5 bases). V shed 5 bases and J shed 5 bases, with 12 bases lying between them. The germline V gene encodes CDR1 LGHNT and CDR2 FRNRAP. The CDR3 spans 13 residues. CDR3 in amino acids: CASGPRVGETQYF. The DNA for the CDR3 is TGTGCTAGTGGTCCCAGGGTTGGGGAGACCCAGTACTTC.

This clone was found once. V gene TRBV29-1 combines with J gene TRBJ1-3, with unresolved D. Germline-derived CDR1 and CDR2 are SQVTM and ANQGSEA. The CDR3 has 13 residues. V was cut by 1 base and J by 4 bases, with 8 bases left in between. CDR3: CSVEVPPGNTIYF. The CDR3 nucleotides read TGCAGCGTTGAAGTCCCCCCCGGAAACACCATATATTTT.

The rearrangement joins TRBV11-2 to TRBJ2-4; a possible D gene is TRBD1 (6 bases). CDR3 length: 15 residues. V shed 0 bases and J shed 8 bases, with 14 bases lying between them. Germline V gives CDR1 SGHAT, CDR2 FQNNGV. Written as DNA, the CDR3 is TGTGCCAGCAGCTTAGATCGGCACAGGGTGGACATTCAGTACTTC. Its protein product is CASSLDRHRVDIQYF.

The genes are TRBV27 and TRBJ2-7, with D possibly being TRBD1 (6 bases). This CDR3 has 14 amino acids. The germline CDR1 and CDR2 sequences are MNHEY and SMNVEV (reference sequence). Trimming stripped 1 base from V and 3 bases from J, with 10 bases between. The CDR3 here is CASSLFRGSYEQYF. CDR3 nucleotides: TGTGCCAGCAGTTTATTCAGGGGAAGCTACGAGCAGTACTTC.

V gene TRBV6-5 combines with J gene TRBJ1-2; D gene uncertain. CDR1 and CDR2 (germline): MNHEY, SVGAGI. The CDR3 consists of 14 residues. V lost 2 bases to trimming and J lost 4 bases, with 11 bases between them. The CDR3: CASSYGRKLYGYTF. CDR3 sequence (DNA): TGTGCCAGCAGTTACGGAAGGAAGCTCTATGGCTACACCTTC.

This clone has only a few counts. The chain couples TRBV10-3 to TRBJ1-2; D unclear. Germline V lookup: CDR1 ENHRY, CDR2 SYGVKD. The CDR3 covers 15 residues. V shed 9 bases and J shed 3 bases, with 20 bases lying between them. The CDR3 region has the DNA TGTGCCATTTCTCACCCGGACCGTCGCGACTATGGCTACACCTTC. This sequence encodes CAISHPDRRDYGYTF.

The table lists this clone with a count of one. This chain links TRBV5-1 with TRBJ1-1; 7 bases line up with TRBD1. Germline V gene lookup returns CDR1 SGHRS and CDR2 YFSETQ. This CDR3 spans 16 amino acids. Trimming cost V 2 bases and J 4 bases; bases outside gene matches: 11. As DNA, the CDR3 is TGCGCCAGCAGCTTTCACCTGACAGGGATGGGCACTGAAGCTTTCTTT. Protein product: CASSFHLTGMGTEAFF.

This clone was detected a few times. The chain links TRBV18 to TRBJ2-7; no clear D gene. The germline V and J ends were trimmed by 3 bases and 3 bases, with 6 bases remaining between them. Germline V gene lookup returns CDR1 KGHSH and CDR2 LQKENI. CDR3 length: 12 amino acids. In DNA, the CDR3 is TGTGCCAGCTCACCTTACAGCTACGAGCAGTACTTC. Translated: CASSPYSYEQYF. Full variable domain (outside the CDR3, taken from reference TRBV18 and TRBJ2-7): NAGVMQNPRHLVRRRGQEARLRCSPMKGHSHVYWYRQLPEEGLKFMVYLQKENIIDESGMPKERFSAEFPKEGPSILRIQQVVRGDSAAYFCASSPYSYEQYFGPGTRLTVT.

V is TRBV6-1 and J is TRBJ1-2; tentatively, D is TRBD1 (5 bases). The CDR3 runs to 14 residues. Germline-derived CDR1 and CDR2 are MNHNS and SASEGT. V was pared by 6 bases and J by 1 base, with 12 bases between. The CDR3 reads CASSPHRSNYGYTF. In DNA form, the CDR3 reads TGTGCCAGCAGCCCTCACAGGAGTAACTATGGCTACACCTTC.

The chain recombines TRBV10-3 with TRBJ1-4, with D maybe TRBD1 (5 bases). This CDR3 contains 14 residues. Germline V gene sequence: CDR1 ENHRY, CDR2 SYGVKD. V lost 4 bases, J lost 8 bases, and 14 bases lay in between. The CDR3 nucleotides are TGTGCCATCAGTGGAACCGGGACGGTCGAAAAACTGTTTTTT. The encoded protein is CAISGTGTVEKLFF.

The chain is built from TRBV6-5 and TRBJ1-5; the D gene is possibly TRBD1 (6 bases). CDR3 size: 14 residues. V was trimmed by 8 bases and J by 0 bases, leaving 11 bases between them. Germline V gives CDR1 MNHEY, CDR2 SVGAGI. The CDR3 region is CASSQGNSNQPQHF. CDR3 in DNA: TGTGCCAGCTCACAGGGAAATAGCAATCAGCCCCAGCATTTT.